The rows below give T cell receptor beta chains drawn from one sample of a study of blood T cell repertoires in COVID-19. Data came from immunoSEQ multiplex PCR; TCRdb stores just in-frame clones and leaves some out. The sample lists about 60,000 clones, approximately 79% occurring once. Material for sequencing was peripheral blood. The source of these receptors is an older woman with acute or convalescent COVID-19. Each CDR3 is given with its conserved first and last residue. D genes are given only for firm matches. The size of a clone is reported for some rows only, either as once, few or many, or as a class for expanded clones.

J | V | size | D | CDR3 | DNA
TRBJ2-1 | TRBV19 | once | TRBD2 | CASSILRGGLNEQFF | TGTGCCAGTAGTATTTTGCGGGGGGGCCTGAATGAGCAGTTCTTC
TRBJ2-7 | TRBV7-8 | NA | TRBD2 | CASSPGLAGGPREQYF | TGTGCCAGCAGCCCCGGACTAGCGGGGGGGCCTCGCGAGCAGTACTTC
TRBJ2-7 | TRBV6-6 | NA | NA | CASSPGRGANEQYF | TGTGCCAGCAGTCCCGGTCGGGGGGCGAACGAGCAGTACTTC
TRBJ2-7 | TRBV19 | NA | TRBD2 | CASSPGWSGGTLAYEQYF | TGTGCCAGTAGTCCGGGGTGGAGCGGGGGGACACTGGCCTACGAGCAGTACTTC
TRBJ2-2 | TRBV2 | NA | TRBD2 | CASSASGGAIGELFF | TGTGCCAGCAGCGCTAGCGGGGGGGCGATCGGGGAGCTGTTTTTT
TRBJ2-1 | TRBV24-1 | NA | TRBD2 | CATSDRGGRYNEQFF | TGTGCCACCAGTGACCGGGGGGGCCGGTACAATGAGCAGTTCTTC
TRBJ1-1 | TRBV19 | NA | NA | CASSIRNTEAFF | TGTGCCAGTAGTATCAGGAACACTGAAGCTTTCTTT
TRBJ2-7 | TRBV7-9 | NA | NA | CASSLATYEQYF | TGTGCCAGCAGCTTAGCCACCTACGAGCAGTACTTC
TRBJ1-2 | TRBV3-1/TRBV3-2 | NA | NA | CASSGKVKGHGYTF | TGTGCCAGCAGCGGCAAGGTTAAGGGGCATGGCTACACCTTC
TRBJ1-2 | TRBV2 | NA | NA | CASSLDRPRGYTF | TGTGCCAGCAGCCTCGACAGGCCTAGGGGCTACACCTTC
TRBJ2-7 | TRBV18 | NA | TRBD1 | CASSRTGTGDTFREQYF | TGTGCCAGCTCACGAACCGGGACAGGAGATACCTTTAGGGAGCAGTACTTC
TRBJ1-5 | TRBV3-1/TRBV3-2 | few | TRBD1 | CASSRQGGNQPQHF | TGTGCCAGCAGCCGACAGGGCGGCAATCAGCCCCAGCATTTT
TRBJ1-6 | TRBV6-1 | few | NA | CASSERDWDSPLHF | TGTGCCAGCAGTGAACGCGACTGGGATTCACCCCTCCACTTT
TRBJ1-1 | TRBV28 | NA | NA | CASSFSGSDTEAFF | TGTGCCAGCAGTTTCTCGGGGAGTGACACTGAAGCTTTCTTT
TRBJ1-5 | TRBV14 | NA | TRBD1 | CASSQQDRSNQPQHF | TGTGCCAGCAGCCAGCAGGACAGGAGCAATCAGCCCCAGCATTTT
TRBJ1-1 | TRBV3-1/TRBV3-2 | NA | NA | CASSQQGNTEAFF | TGTGCCAGCAGCCAACAGGGGAACACTGAAGCTTTCTTT
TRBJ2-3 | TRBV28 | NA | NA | CASWGGRATDTQYF | TGTGCCAGCTGGGGGGGGCGGGCCACAGATACGCAGTATTTT
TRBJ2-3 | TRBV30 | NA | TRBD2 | CAGRFFAGGPDTQYF | TGTGCCGGGCGGTTCTTTGCGGGGGGGCCCGATACGCAGTATTTT
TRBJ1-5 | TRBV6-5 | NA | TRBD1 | CASRADRGPFPQHF | TGTGCCAGCAGAGCGGACAGGGGGCCTTTCCCCCAGCATTTT
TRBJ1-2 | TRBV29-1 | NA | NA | CSIREPGYTF | TGCAGCATCCGGGAGCCTGGCTACACCTTC
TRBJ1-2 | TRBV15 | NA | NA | CATSTLVSTAANYGYTF | TGTGCCACCAGCACCCTAGTATCGACAGCAGCTAACTATGGCTACACCTTC
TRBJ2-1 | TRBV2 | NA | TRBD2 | CASTEGVLWFSGGNYNEQFF | TGTGCCAGCACCGAGGGTGTGTTGTGGTTCAGCGGGGGGAACTACAATGAGCAGTTCTTC
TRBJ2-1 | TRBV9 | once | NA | CASSPPVRGHYNEQFF | TGTGCCAGCAGCCCACCTGTGCGGGGGCACTACAATGAGCAGTTCTTC
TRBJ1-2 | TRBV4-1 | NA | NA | CASSQGPQGTNYGYTF | TGCGCCAGCAGCCAGGGACCTCAGGGGACCAACTATGGCTACACCTTC
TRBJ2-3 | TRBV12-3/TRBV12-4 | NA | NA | CASSFADTQYF | TGTGCCAGCAGTTTCGCAGATACGCAGTATTTT
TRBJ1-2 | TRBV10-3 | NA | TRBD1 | CAISFSPGQGSGYTF | TGTGCCATCAGTTTCTCTCCGGGACAGGGGAGTGGCTACACCTTC
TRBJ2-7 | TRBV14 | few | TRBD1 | CASSQDPWTGAYEQYF | TGTGCCAGCAGCCAAGACCCTTGGACAGGGGCCTACGAGCAGTACTTC
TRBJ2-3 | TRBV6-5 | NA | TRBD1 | CASSYGQGLTDTQYF | TGTGCCAGCAGTTACGGACAGGGGCTCACAGATACGCAGTATTTT
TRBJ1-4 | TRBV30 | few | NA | CAWREGFTTNEKLFF | TGTGCCTGGAGAGAGGGATTTACAACTAATGAAAAACTGTTTTTT
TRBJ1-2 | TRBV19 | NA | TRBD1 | CASSIGGQRDGYTF | TGTGCCAGTAGTATTGGGGGACAGCGTGATGGCTACACCTTC
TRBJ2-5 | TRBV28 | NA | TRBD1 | CASSLSTGGYAETQYF | TGTGCCAGCAGTTTATCAACAGGGGGCTATGCAGAGACCCAGTACTTC
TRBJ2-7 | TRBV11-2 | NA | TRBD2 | CASTLTYSTSGVYEQYF | TGTGCCAGCACATTAACGTATAGCACTAGCGGGGTTTACGAGCAGTACTTC
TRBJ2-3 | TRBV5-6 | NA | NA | CASSFNYRTDTQYF | TGTGCCAGCAGCTTTAACTACCGCACAGATACGCAGTATTTT
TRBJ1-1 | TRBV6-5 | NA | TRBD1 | CASSFTGGPDTEAFF | TGTGCCAGCAGTTTCACAGGGGGCCCGGACACTGAAGCTTTCTTT
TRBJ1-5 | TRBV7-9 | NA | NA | CASSPQGVGQPQHF | TGTGCCAGCAGCCCTCAGGGTGTGGGGCAGCCCCAGCATTTT
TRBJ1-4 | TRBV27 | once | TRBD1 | CASSLLWDRGEKLFF | TGTGCCAGCAGTTTATTGTGGGACAGAGGAGAAAAACTGTTTTTT
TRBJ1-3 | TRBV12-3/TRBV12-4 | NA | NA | CASLIYSGNTIYF | TGTGCCAGCTTGATCTACTCTGGAAACACCATATATTTT